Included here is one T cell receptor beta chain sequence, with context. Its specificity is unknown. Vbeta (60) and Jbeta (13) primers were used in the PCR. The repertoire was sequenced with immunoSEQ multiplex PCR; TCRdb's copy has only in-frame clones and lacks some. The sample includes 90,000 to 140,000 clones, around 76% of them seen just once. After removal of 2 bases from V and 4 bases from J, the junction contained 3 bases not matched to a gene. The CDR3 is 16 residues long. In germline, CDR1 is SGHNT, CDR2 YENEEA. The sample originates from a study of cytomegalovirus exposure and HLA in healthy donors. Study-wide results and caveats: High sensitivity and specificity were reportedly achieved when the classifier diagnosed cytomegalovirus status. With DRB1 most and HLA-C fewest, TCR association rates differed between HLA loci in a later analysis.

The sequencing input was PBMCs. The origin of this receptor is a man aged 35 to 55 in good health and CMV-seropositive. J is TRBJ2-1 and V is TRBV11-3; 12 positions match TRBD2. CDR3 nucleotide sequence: TGTGCCAGCAGCTTAAGACTAGCGGGAGCTTACAATGAGCAGTTCTTC. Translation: CASSLRLAGAYNEQFF.